A selection of T cell receptor beta chains follows, all from one sample in a study of T cell changes during pregnancy in multiple sclerosis. The data were produced by immunoSEQ multiplex PCR, yet TCRdb's version contains in-frame clones alone and is incomplete. The profile covers 45,000 to 55,000 clones, with 94% appearing a single time and roughly 5.5% taken by the ten largest. This specimen consisted of CD8+ T cells from peripheral blood mononuclear cells, obtained before pregnancy. The receptors originated from a female donor with multiple sclerosis, enrolled in a pregnancy study. Each CDR3 is given with its conserved first and last residue. D genes are given only for firm matches. Clone size is given for some rows only: seen once, a few or many times, or a class if the clone is expanded.

j_call clone_size v_call d_call cdr3_nt cdr3_aa
TRBJ2-1 - TRBV19 TRBD1 TGTGCCAGTGGGACAGGGGCCAATGAGCAGTTCTTC CASGTGANEQFF
TRBJ1-1 - TRBV6-5 - TGTGCCAGCAGTTACTCGAGGGTCCCGGCGTCCCGCCGGGCTTTCTTT CASSYSRVPASRRAFF
TRBJ2-1 - TRBV6-4 TRBD1 TGTGCCAGCAGGCAAACAGGGGACTCCTACAATGAGCAGTTCTTC CASRQTGDSYNEQFF
TRBJ2-1 - TRBV5-1 TRBD2 TGCGCCAGCAGCTTGGTACAACTAGCGGGAGGGGGTGAGCAGTTCTTC CASSLVQLAGGGEQFF
TRBJ2-5 - TRBV5-5 TRBD2 TGTGCCAGCAGCTTGGGACTAGCGGGGATCCAAGAGACCCAGTACTTC CASSLGLAGIQETQYF
TRBJ2-7 - TRBV28 TRBD1 TGTGCCAGCAGTGGTCTAAAGAAGACAGGGACAGCCCACGAGCAGTACTTC CASSGLKKTGTAHEQYF
TRBJ2-3 - TRBV9 - TGTGCCAGCAGCAAGGGGGGGAGCACAGATACGCAGTATTTT CASSKGGSTDTQYF
TRBJ1-1 - TRBV9 - TGTGCCAGCAGCCCTTCGAACACTGAAGCTTTCTTT CASSPSNTEAFF
TRBJ1-4 - TRBV7-9 - TGTGCCAGCGGGAGAATTGGAACTAATGAAAAACTGTTTTTT CASGRIGTNEKLFF
TRBJ1-2 - TRBV5-4 TRBD1 TGTGCCAGCAGCTTGGGGTGGACAGGGGGCATCTATGGCTACACCTTC CASSLGWTGGIYGYTF
TRBJ1-5 - TRBV30 - TGTGCCTGGAGCGAATTGGGCTATCAGCCCCAGCATTTT CAWSELGYQPQHF
TRBJ1-1 - TRBV4-1 TRBD1 TGCGCCAGCAGCCTCCTACCCGGACAGGGGAACACTGAAGCTTTCTTT CASSLLPGQGNTEAFF
TRBJ2-5 once TRBV2 TRBD1 TGTGCCTACAGGGGGTTAGAGACCCAGTACTTC CAYRGLETQYF
TRBJ2-7 - TRBV4-1 TRBD2 TGCGCCAGCAGCCAAGGTCTAGCGGGTTACTACGAGCAGTACTTC CASSQGLAGYYEQYF
TRBJ2-1 - TRBV7-6 - TGTGCCAGCAGCTTTAGCTTTCCGAGCTCCTACAATGAGCAGTTCTTC CASSFSFPSSYNEQFF
TRBJ2-1 - TRBV6-5 - TGTGCCAGCAGCACTCCGGGACTCCCCTACAATGAGCAGTTCTTC CASSTPGLPYNEQFF
TRBJ2-1 - TRBV7-6 TRBD2 TGTGCCAGCAGCTTAGCGGGCGGGAGGGCCAGATCCTACAATGAGCAGTTCTTC CASSLAGGRARSYNEQFF
TRBJ2-7 - TRBV7-2 TRBD1 TGTGCCAGCAGCTTAGTTCACGACAGGGGTTACGAGCAGTACTTC CASSLVHDRGYEQYF
TRBJ2-5 - TRBV2 TRBD2 TGTGCCAGCAGGGGGGAGGGAGAGACCCAGTACTTC CASRGEGETQYF
TRBJ2-7 - TRBV6-5 TRBD2 TGTGCCAGCAGGCTGACTAGCGGCTACGAGCAGTACTTC CASRLTSGYEQYF
TRBJ1-5 - TRBV9 TRBD1 TGTGCCAGCAGCAGCGGGACAGGGAGTGGCAATCAGCCCCAGCATTTT CASSSGTGSGNQPQHF
TRBJ1-5 few TRBV7-6 - TGTGCCAGCAGCTTAGGTGACTACTATAGCAATCAGCCCCAGCATTTT CASSLGDYYSNQPQHF
TRBJ1-5 - TRBV28 - TGTGCCAGCAGTTTGATTTCGGGGTCGCGTAATCAGCCCCAGCATTTT CASSLISGSRNQPQHF
TRBJ2-7 - TRBV11-2 TRBD2 TGTGCCAGCAGCTTAATCGGAGAGTGGAACGGGAGGGCCGTCGGGGAGCAGTACTTC CASSLIGEWNGRAVGEQYF
TRBJ2-7 - TRBV7-9 - TGTGCCAGCAGTTCTAGGATGGAGGGCTACGAGCAGTACTTC CASSSRMEGYEQYF
TRBJ2-5 - TRBV9 TRBD2 TGTGCCAGCAGCCCCTTTCTAGCGGGGCCCTGGGAGACCCAGTACTTC CASSPFLAGPWETQYF
TRBJ1-1 - TRBV6-1 TRBD1 TGTGCCAGTCAGACAGGGGGGAACACTGAAGCTTTCTTT CASQTGGNTEAFF
TRBJ2-7 - TRBV19 - TGTGCCAGTAGTACCGACAACTACGAGCAGTACTTC CASSTDNYEQYF
TRBJ2-7 - TRBV7-6 - TGTGCCAGCAGCTTAGACGGCGAGCAGTACTTC CASSLDGEQYF
TRBJ2-5 - TRBV6-5 - TGTGCCAGCAGTTACCGCGGCGGATTCCAAGAGACCCAGTACTTC CASSYRGGFQETQYF
TRBJ2-7 - TRBV2 - TGTGCCAGCAGTGACGGGAAATCCTACGAGCAGTACTTC CASSDGKSYEQYF
TRBJ2-1 once TRBV7-9 - TGTGCCAGCAGCTCTGTGGGGAGCTCCTACAATGAGCAGTTCTTC CASSSVGSSYNEQFF
TRBJ2-1 - TRBV4-1 TRBD2 TGCGCCAGCAGCCAAGACATTCCCGGGACTAGCGGCGATGAGCAGTTCTTC CASSQDIPGTSGDEQFF
TRBJ2-1 - TRBV7-9 TRBD2 TGTGCCAGCAGCTTAGTACCTAGCGGGGGGACTGAGCAGTTCTTC CASSLVPSGGTEQFF
TRBJ1-1 - TRBV19 - TGTGCCAGTATAAAATCGGGACTGATGAACACTGAAGCTTTCTTT CASIKSGLMNTEAFF
TRBJ2-2 once TRBV6-5 TRBD2 TGTGCCAGCAGTTATGGACTAGCGGGAGCCGGGGAGCTGTTTTTT CASSYGLAGAGELFF
TRBJ2-2 - TRBV29-1 - TGCAGCGTGGAGGTTAACACCGGGGAGCTGTTTTTT CSVEVNTGELFF
TRBJ2-3 - TRBV30 - TGTGCCTGGGGAGACCACACCGGGACTCCTACGCAGTATTTT CAWGDHTGTPTQYF